The source of this TCR beta chain is a study of blood T cell repertoires in COVID-19. Study-wide background: Acute and convalescent COVID-19 specimens originated in the United States, Italy and Spain. The cDNA or gDNA used as material had been derived from T cells, B-cell-depleted T cells, or PBMCs.

Followed over time, Seattle patients had been enrolled while infection was active. This CDR3 has 13 residues. Germline V gives CDR1 LNHDA, CDR2 SQIVND (reference sequence). V was shortened by 3 bases and J by 1 base, with 6 bases between the two germline ends. In the original analysis: Estimation of nucleated cell counts was performed using reference gene primer amplification. The method was immunoSEQ multiplex PCR; TCRdb's version includes in-frame clones alone and lacks a portion of them. V and J calls and clone size come straight from that table; D and trimming were deduced from the DNA. This sample has around 290,000 clones, with about nine tenths found just once.

The TCR originated in a woman in her twenties or thirties with COVID-19, enrolled during active disease. Sequenced sample: peripheral blood. This chain uses TRBV19 with TRBJ1-1; no clear D. CDR3 coding DNA: TGTGCCAGTAGTATGACATCGAACACTGAAGCTTTCTTT. Its protein product is CASSMTSNTEAFF.